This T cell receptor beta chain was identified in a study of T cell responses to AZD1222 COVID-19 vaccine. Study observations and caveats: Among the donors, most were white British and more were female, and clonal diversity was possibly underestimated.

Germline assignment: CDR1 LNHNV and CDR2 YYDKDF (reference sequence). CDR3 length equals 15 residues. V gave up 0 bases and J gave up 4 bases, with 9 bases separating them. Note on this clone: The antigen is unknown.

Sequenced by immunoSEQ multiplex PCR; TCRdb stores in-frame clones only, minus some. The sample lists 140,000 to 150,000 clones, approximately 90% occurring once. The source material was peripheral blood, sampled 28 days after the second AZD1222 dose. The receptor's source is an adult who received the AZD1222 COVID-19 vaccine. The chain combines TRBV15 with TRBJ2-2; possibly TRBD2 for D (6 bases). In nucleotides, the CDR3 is TGTGCCACCAGCAGAGATCGGGAGCTCACCGGGGAGCTGTTTTTT. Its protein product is CATSRDRELTGELFF.